The entry below gives a single T cell receptor (beta chain) sequence along with its context. Its cognate antigen is unknown. The sample comes from a study of shared clonotypes between healthy human individuals. Study-wide findings and caveats: Generation of non-shared clonotypes was less probable than generation of clonotypes shared by all four donors. Only a few donors were included, so the genetic and exposure-history diversity represented was limited.

The protocol was immunoSEQ multiplex PCR, while the TCRdb copy is restricted to in-frame clones and leaves out a portion. The profile shows approximately 1,500,000 clones, approximately 96% of them singletons. Germline lookup yields CDR1 SGHRS and CDR2 YFSETQ. V was clipped by 0 bases and J by 5 bases, with 14 bases between them. The CDR3 contains 15 residues. This TCR was recovered from a man aged 30 to 45 in good health. The chain recombines TRBV5-1 with TRBJ1-1; tentative D call: TRBD1 (5 bases). The sample comprised naive CD4+ T cells sorted from blood. Documented subset: CD45RA+ positively selected. CDR3 loop: CASSLDSGLRTEAFF. CDR3 DNA: TGCGCCAGCAGCTTGGATTCAGGGTTGAGGACTGAAGCTTTCTTT.